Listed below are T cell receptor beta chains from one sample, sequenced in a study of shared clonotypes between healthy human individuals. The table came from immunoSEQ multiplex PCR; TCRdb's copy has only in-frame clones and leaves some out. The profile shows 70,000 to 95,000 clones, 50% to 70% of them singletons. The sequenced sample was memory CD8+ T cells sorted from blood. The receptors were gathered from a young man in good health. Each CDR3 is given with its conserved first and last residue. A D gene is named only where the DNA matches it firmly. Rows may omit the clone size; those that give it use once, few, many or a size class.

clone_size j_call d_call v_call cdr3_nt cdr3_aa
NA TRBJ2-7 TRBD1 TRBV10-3 TGTGCCGCTTCCCCAGGGTTGGACAGGGGTAGTGCTGGGAACTTC CAASPGLDRGSAGNF
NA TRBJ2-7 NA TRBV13 TGTGCCAGCAGCTCCCTGAAGGGGGGGTCCTACGAGCAGTACTTC CASSSLKGGSYEQYF
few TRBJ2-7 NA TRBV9 TGTGCCAGCAGCGTAGGGTGGGATAGAGGCCACGAGCAGTACTTC CASSVGWDRGHEQYF
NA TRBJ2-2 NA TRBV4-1 TGCGCCAGCAGTCTCGGGGGCGGGGTAACCGGGGAGCTGTTTTTT CASSLGGGVTGELFF
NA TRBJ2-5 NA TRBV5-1 TGCGCCAGCAGCTTTCTGGAGACCCAGTACTTC CASSFLETQYF
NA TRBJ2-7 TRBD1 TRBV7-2 TGTGCCAGCAGGACAAACAGGGGGCGACTAGGCGAGCAGTACTTC CASRTNRGRLGEQYF
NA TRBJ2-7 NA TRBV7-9 TGTGCCAGCAGCTTAGAGGCGGAGGTTTTGATCGAGCAGTACTTC CASSLEAEVLIEQYF
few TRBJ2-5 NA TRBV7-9 TGTGCCAGCAGCTTGACAGACCAAGAGACCCAGTACTTC CASSLTDQETQYF
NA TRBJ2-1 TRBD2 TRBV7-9 TGTGCCAGCAGCGAGGTGGCGGGAGATCCCCACAATGAGCAGTTCTTC CASSEVAGDPHNEQFF
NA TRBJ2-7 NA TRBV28 TGTGCCAGCGGGAGTACCTACGAGCAGTACTTC CASGSTYEQYF
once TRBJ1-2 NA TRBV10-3 TGTGCCATCAGTGACTATGGCGGGGAGAACTATGGCTACACCTTC CAISDYGGENYGYTF
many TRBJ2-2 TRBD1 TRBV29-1 TGCAGCGTACCCAAGCCCGGGACAGGGGATTCCGGGGAGCTGTTTTTT CSVPKPGTGDSGELFF
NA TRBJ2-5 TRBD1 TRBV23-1 TGCGCCAGTCTGACCTTTCGACAGGGCGAGACCCAGTACTTC CASLTFRQGETQYF
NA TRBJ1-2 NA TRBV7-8 TGTGCCAGCAGCTTAGGAAAAAGGGAGAGCCTAAGGGGCTACACCTTC CASSLGKRESLRGYTF
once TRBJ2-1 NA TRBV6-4 TGTGCCAGCAGAGATTGGGGGAGTTCTTACAATGAGCAGTTCTTC CASRDWGSSYNEQFF
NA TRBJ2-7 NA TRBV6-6 TGTGCCAGCAGTTACGGGACATTGGGCTACGAGCAGTACTTC CASSYGTLGYEQYF
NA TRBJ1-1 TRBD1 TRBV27 TGTGCCAGCAGGCTACAGGGGGGGGGTGGTACTGAAGCTTTCTTT CASRLQGGGGTEAFF